Here is one TCR beta chain with its context. What it recognizes is unknown. This record belongs to a study of OX40 agonist ivuxolimab in advanced cancers. Data came from immunoSEQ multiplex PCR; TCRdb stores just in-frame clones and leaves some out. Of 50,000 or so clones listed, around 84% are singletons. Study-wide results and limits: The mean number of expanded clones was higher in CD8+ T cells than in CD4+.

V was pared by 0 bases and J by 0 bases, with 9 bases between. CDR1 and CDR2 from the germline V gene are KGHSH and LQKENI. The CDR3 is made up of 16 amino acids. This chain links TRBV18 with TRBJ1-3; the D is unclear. The source of this sequence is an adult with an advanced solid tumor such as melanoma, head and neck, liver or kidney cancer. This sample comprised CD4+ or CD8+ T cells sorted from blood, obtained in a trial of the OX40 agonist ivuxolimab. This CDR3 is CASSPPDGPSGNTIYF. The CDR3 DNA sequence: TGTGCCAGCTCACCACCGGACGGCCCCTCTGGAAACACCATATATTTT.